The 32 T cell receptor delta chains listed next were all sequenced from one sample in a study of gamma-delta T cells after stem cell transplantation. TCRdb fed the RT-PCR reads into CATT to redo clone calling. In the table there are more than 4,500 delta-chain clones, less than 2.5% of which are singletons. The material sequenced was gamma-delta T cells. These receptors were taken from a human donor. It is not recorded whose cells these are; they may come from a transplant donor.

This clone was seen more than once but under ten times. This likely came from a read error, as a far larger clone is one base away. The CDR3 DNA is TGTGCTCTTGGGATACCCTTCCTAACAATGCACCTGTGCTGGGGGATCCCCGATAAACTCATCTTT. This gives the protein CALGIPFLTMHLCWGIPDKLIF. The rearrangement uses TRDV1 and TRDJ1, with D perhaps matching TRDD3 (9 bases). Looked up from germline, CDR1 is TSWWSYY and CDR2 is QGS. The CDR3 sequence is 22 residues long. Trimming shortened V by 5 bases and J by 3 bases, and 37 bases separated the two germline ends.

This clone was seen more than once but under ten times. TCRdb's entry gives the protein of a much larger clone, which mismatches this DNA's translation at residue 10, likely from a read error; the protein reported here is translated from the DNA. The CDR3 sequence is CACDTVGSTWGLSPLTDKLIF. The CDR3 bases are TGTGCCTGTGACACCGTGGGGAGTACTTGGGGATTGAGTCCTCTCACCGATAAACTCATCTTT. The chain couples TRDV2 to TRDJ1; D is possibly TRDD3 (6 bases). Trimming removed 0 bases at V and 1 base at J, with 29 bases between. CDR1 is GEAIGNYY, CDR2 EKD, per germline. This CDR3 is built from 21 residues.

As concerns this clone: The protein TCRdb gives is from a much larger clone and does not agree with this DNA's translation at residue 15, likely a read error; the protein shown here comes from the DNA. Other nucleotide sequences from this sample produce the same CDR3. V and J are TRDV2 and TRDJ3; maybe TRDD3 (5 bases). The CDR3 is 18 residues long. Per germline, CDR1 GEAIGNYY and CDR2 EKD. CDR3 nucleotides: TGTGCCTGTGACACCGGATCACCCAAATCCTGGGACACCCGACGGATGTTTTTC. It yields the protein CACDTGSPKSWDTRRMFF.

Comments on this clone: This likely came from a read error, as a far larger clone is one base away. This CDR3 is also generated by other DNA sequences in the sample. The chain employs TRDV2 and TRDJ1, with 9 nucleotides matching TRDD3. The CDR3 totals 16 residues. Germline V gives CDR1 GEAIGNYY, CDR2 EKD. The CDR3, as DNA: TGTGCCTGTGACAAACTGGGGGACTCGACGGATACGGAACTTATCTTT. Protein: CACDKLGDSTDTELIF.

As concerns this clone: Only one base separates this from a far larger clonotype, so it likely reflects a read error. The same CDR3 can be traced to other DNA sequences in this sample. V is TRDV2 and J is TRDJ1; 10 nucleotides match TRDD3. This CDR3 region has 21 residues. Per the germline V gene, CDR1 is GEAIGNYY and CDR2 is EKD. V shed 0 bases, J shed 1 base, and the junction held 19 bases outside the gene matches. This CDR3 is CACDTVGSTGGLSPLTDKLIF. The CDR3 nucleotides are TGTGCCTGTGACACCGTGGGGAGTACTGGGGGATTGAGTCCCCTCACCGATAAACTCATCTTT.

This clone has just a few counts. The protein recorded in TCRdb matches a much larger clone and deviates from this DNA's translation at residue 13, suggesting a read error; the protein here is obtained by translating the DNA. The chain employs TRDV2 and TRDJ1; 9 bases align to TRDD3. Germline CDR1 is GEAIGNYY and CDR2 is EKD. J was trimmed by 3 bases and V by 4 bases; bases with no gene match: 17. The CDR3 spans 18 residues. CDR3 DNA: TGTGCCTGTGATCCTTTACTGGGGGAACACTACCACGCCGATAAACTCATCTTT. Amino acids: CACDPLLGEHYHADKLIF.

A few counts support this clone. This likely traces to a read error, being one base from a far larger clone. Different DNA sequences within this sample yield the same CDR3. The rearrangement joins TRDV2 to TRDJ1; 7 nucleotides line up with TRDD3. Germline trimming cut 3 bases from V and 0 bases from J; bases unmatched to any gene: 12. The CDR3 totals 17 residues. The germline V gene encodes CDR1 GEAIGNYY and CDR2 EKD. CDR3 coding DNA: TGTGCCTGTGACGCGGTGGGGGACTTGGGGTACACCGATAAACTCATCTTT. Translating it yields CACDAVGDLGYTDKLIF.

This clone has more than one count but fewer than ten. The CDR3 here is CACDNLLGDTLSNTDKLIF. In DNA, the CDR3 is TGTGCCTGTGACAACTTACTGGGGGATACGCTATCCAACACCGATAAACTCATCTTT. The rearrangement joins TRDV2 to TRDJ1, with 13 bases lining up with TRDD3. V trimming: 2 bases; J trimming: 0 bases; junction bases outside the gene matches: 11. Germline CDR1 and CDR2: GEAIGNYY and EKD. This CDR3 spans 19 amino acids.

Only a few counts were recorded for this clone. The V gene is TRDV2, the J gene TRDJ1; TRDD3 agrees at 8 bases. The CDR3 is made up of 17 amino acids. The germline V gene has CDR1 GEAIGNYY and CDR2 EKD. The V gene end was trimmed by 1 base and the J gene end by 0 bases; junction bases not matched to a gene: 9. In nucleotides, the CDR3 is TGTGCCTGTGACACGGTCGCTCTGGGGGACTACACCGATAAACTCATCTTT. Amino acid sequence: CACDTVALGDYTDKLIF.

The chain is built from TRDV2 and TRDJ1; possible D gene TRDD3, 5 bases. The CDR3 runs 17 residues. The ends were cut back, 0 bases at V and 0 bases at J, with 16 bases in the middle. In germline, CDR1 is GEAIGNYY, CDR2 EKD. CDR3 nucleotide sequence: TGTGCCTGTGACACCGTTGGGGTCGGATTATACACCGATAAACTCATCTTT. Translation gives CACDTVGVGLYTDKLIF.

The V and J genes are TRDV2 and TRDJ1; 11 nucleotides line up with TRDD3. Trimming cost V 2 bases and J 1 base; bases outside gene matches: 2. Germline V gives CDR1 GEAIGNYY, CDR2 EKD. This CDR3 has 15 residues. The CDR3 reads CACDKLGDITDKLIF. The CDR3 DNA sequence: TGTGCCTGTGACAAACTGGGGGATATCACCGATAAACTCATCTTT.

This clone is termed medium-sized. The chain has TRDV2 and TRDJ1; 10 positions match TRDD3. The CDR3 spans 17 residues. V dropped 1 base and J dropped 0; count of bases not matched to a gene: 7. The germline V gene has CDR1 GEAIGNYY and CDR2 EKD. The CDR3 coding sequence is TGTGCCTGTGACACTGTACTGGGGGATGAGTACACCGATAAACTCATCTTT. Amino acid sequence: CACDTVLGDEYTDKLIF.

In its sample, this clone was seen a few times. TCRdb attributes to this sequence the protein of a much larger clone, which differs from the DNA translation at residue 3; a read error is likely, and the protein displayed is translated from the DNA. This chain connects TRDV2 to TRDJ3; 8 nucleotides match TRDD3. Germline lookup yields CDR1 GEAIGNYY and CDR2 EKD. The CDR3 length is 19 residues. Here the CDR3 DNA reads TGTGCCCGTGACACCGCTGGGGGAGTGGCCTCCTGGGACACCCGACAGATGTTTTTC. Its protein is CARDTAGGVASWDTRQMFF.

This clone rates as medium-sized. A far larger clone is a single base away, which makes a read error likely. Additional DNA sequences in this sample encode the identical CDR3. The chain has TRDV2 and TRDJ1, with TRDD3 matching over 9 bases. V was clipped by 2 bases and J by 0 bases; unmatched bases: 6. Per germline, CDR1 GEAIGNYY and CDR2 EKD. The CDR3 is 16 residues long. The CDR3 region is CACDKLGDRYTDKLIF. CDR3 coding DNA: TGTGCCTGTGACAAGCTGGGGGATCGATACACCGATAAACTCATCTTT.

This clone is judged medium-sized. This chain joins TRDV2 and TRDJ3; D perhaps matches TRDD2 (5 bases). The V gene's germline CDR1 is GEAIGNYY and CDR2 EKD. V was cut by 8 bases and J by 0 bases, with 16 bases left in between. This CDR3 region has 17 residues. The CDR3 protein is CAFTPILSSWDTRQMFF. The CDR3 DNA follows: TGTGCCTTTACTCCTATCCTGAGCTCCTGGGACACCCGACAGATGTTTTTC.

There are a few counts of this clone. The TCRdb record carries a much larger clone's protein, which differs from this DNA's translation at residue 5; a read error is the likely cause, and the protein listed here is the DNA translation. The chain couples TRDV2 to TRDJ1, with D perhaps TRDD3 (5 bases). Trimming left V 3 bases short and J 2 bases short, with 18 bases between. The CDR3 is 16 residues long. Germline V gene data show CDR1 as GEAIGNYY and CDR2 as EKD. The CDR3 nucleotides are TGTGCCTGTGACGCCGTGGGATCCCCAGGGACCGATAAACTCATCTTT. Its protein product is CACDAVGSPGTDKLIF.

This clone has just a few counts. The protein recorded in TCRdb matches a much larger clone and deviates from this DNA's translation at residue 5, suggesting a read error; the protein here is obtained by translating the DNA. The CDR3 DNA follows: TGTGCCTGTGACGCCGTGGGGCCTAGGTACACCGATAAACTCATCTTT. Its protein is CACDAVGPRYTDKLIF. V gene TRDV2 combines with J gene TRDJ1; a weak D match, TRDD3 (5 bases). The CDR3 sequence is 16 residues long. V was cut by 3 bases and J by 0 bases, with 16 bases left in between. CDR1 GEAIGNYY and CDR2 EKD come from the germline V gene.

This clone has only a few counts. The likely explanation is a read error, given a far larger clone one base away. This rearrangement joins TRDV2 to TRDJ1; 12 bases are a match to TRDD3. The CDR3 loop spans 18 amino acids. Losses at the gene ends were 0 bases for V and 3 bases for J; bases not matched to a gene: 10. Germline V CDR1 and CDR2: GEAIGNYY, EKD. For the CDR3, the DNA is TGTGCCTGTGACACCGTAGCCTGGGGGATACGGGAATCCGATAAACTCATCTTT. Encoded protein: CACDTVAWGIRESDKLIF.

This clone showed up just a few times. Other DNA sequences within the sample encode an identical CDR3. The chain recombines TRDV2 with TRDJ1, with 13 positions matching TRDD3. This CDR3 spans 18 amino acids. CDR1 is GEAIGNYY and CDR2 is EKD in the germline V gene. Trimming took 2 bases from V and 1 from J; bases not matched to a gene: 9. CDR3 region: CACDNLLGDTLSTDKLIF. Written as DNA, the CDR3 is TGTGCCTGTGACAACTTACTGGGGGATACGCTTAGCACCGATAAACTCATCTTT.

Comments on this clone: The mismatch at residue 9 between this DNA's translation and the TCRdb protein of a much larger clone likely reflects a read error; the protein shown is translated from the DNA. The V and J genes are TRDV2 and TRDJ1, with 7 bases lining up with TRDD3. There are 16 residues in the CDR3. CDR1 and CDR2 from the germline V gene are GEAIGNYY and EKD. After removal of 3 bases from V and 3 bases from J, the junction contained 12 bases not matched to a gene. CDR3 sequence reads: CACDALTGVYADKLIF. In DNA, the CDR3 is TGTGCCTGTGACGCATTAACTGGGGTATACGCCGATAAACTCATCTTT.

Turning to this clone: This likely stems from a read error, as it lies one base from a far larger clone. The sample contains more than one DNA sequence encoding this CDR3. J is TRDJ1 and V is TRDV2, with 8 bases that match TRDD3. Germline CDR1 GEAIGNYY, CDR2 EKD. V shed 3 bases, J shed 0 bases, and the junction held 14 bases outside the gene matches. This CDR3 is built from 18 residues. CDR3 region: CACDAVLGEKGYTDKLIF. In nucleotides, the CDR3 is TGTGCCTGTGACGCCGTGCTGGGGGAGAAAGGATACACCGATAAACTCATCTTT.

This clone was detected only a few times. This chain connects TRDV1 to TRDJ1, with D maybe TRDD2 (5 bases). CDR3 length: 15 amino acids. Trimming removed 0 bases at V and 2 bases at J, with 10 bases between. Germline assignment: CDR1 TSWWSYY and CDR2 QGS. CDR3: CALGELPFPTDKLIF. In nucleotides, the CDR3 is TGTGCTCTTGGGGAACTACCCTTTCCTACCGATAAACTCATCTTT.

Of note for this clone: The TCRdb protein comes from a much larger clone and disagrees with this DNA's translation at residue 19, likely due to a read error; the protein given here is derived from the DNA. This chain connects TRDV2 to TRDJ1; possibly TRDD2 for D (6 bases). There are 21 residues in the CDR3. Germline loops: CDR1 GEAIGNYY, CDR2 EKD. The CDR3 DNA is TGTGCCTGTGACGAGGAATGGCCCGCCCCTTCCCATGCCCCACGGATGGATAAACCCATCTTT. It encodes CACDEEWPAPSHAPRMDKPIF.

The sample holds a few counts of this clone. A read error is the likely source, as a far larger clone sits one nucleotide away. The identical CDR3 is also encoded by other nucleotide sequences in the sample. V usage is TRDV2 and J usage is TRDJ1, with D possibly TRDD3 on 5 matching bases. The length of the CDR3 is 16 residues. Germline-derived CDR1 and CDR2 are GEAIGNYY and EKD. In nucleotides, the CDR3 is TGTGCTTGTGACACCGTGGGGCCTAGGTACACCGATAAACTCATCTTT. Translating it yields CACDTVGPRYTDKLIF.

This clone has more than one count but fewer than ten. CDR3: CALGELHPTQLGDTGPDKLIF. The CDR3, as DNA: TGTGCTCTTGGGGAACTTCATCCTACCCAACTGGGGGATACAGGACCCGATAAACTCATCTTT. The chain combines TRDV1 with TRDJ1; the match to TRDD3 covers 12 bases. V shed 0 bases and J 3 bases; nucleotides not matched to a gene: 17. Germline CDR1 reads TSWWSYY; CDR2 reads QGS. The CDR3 sequence is 21 residues long.

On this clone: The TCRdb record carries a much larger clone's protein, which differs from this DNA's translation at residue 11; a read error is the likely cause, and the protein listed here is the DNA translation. CDR3 nucleotide sequence: TGTGCCTGTGACACGATCCTACCTACTGGGGTAAGGGGAACCGATAAACTCATCTTT. It translates to CACDTILPTGVRGTDKLIF. The J gene is TRDJ1, the V gene TRDV2; D possibly corresponds to TRDD3 (7 bases). Germline V lookup: CDR1 GEAIGNYY, CDR2 EKD. Trimming removed 1 base at V and 2 bases at J, with 25 bases between. This CDR3 has 19 amino acids.

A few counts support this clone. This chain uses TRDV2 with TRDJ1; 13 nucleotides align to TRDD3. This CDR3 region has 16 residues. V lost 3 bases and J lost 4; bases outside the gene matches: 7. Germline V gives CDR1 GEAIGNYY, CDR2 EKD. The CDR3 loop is CACDQVLGDTSDKLIF. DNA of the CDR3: TGTGCCTGTGACCAAGTACTGGGGGATACGAGCGATAAACTCATCTTT.

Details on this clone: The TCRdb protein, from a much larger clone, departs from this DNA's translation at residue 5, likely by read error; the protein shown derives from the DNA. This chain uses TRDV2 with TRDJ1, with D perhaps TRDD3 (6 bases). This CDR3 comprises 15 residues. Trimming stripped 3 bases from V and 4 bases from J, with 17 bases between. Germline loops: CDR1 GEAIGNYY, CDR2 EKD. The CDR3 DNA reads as TGTGCCTGTGACGCTGTACTGGGAAACCGCGATAAACTCATCTTT. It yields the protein CACDAVLGNRDKLIF.

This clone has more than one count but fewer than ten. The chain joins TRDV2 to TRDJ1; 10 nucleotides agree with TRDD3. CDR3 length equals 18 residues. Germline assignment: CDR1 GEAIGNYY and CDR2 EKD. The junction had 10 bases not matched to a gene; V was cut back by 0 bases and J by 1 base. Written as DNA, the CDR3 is TGTGCCTGTGACACCTTAGTACTGGGGGATTACCGCACCGATAAACTCATCTTT. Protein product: CACDTLVLGDYRTDKLIF.

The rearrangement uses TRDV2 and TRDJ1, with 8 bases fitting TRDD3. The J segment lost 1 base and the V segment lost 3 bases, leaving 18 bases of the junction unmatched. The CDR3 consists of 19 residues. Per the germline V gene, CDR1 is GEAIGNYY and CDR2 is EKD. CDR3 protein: CACDQVLGGGHQGTDKLIF. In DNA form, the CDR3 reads TGTGCCTGTGACCAAGTACTGGGGGGCGGACATCAAGGCACCGATAAACTCATCTTT.

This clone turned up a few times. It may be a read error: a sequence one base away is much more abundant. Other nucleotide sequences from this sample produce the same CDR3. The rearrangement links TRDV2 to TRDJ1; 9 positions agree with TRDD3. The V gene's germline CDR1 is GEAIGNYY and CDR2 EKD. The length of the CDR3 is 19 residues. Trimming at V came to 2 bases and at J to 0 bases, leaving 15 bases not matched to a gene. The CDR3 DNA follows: TGTGCCTGTGACAAGGTACTGGGGGACCGTCTAACGTACACCGATAAACTCATCTTT. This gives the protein CACDKVLGDRLTYTDKLIF.

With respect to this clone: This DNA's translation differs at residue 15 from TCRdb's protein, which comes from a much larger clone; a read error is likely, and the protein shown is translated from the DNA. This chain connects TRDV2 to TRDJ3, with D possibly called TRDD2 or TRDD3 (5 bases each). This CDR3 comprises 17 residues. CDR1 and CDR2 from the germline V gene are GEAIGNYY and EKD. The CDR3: CAFTPILSSWDTRQVFF. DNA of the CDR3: TGTGCCTTTACTCCTATCCTGAGCTCCTGGGACACCCGACAGGTGTTTTTC.